The 14 T cell receptor beta chains below all came from one sample that was sequenced in a study of blood T cells in healthy people across ages. Together with a sample-barcoded 5' primer, a J-beta primer mix was included in a second PCR lasting about 7 to 11 cycles. TCRdb processed the 5' RACE reads anew with MiXCR; each CDR3 protein has one entry. The data show roughly 2 million distinct CDR3 sequences, 49% seen once. The sample was blood. The receptors originated from a woman aged 40 to 50 in good health.

This clonotype has just a few counts. This chain links TRBV6-6 with TRBJ1-2, with TRBD1 matching 7 bases. This CDR3 has 17 residues. Germline values: CDR1 MNHNY, CDR2 SVGAGI (reference sequence). After removal of 0 bases from V and 0 bases from J, the junction contained 7 bases not matched to a gene. CDR3 region: CASSYSGQPSANYGYTF. CDR3 sequence (DNA): TGTGCCAGCAGTTACTCGGGACAGCCCTCAGCTAACTATGGCTACACCTTC.

The chain uses TRBV5-1 and TRBJ2-1, with 9 positions matching TRBD1. There are 15 residues in the CDR3. The V gene end was trimmed by 1 base and the J gene end by 4 bases; junction bases not matched to a gene: 3. The V gene's germline CDR1 is SGHRS and CDR2 YFSETQ. CDR3 nucleotides: TGCGCCAGCAGCTTGAATGGACAGGGGTACAATGAGCAGTTCTTC. Its translation is CASSLNGQGYNEQFF.

This clonotype was detected a few times. This rearrangement joins TRBV7-2 to TRBJ2-1; 9 bases agree with TRBD1. The CDR3 sequence is 14 residues long. J was trimmed by 7 bases and V by 5 bases; bases with no gene match: 6. The germline gives CDR1 SGHTA, CDR2 FQGNSA. The CDR3 reads CASSVRDRDNEQFF. In DNA, the CDR3 is TGTGCCAGCAGCGTGAGGGACAGGGATAATGAGCAGTTCTTC.

There are a few counts of this clonotype. V gene TRBV5-1 combines with J gene TRBJ2-5, with a weak D call TRBD2 (5 bases). V dropped 7 bases and J dropped 1 base, with 17 bases sitting between them. CDR3 length: 15 amino acids. Germline V gives CDR1 SGHRS, CDR2 YFSETQ. The CDR3 bases are TGCGCCAGCGCCCCGCTGGGAGCGGTCCAAGAGACCCAGTACTTC. Residues: CASAPLGAVQETQYF.

Only a few counts were recorded for this clonotype. The chain recombines TRBV20-1 with TRBJ2-7, with D unclear. Looked up from germline, CDR1 is DFQATT and CDR2 is SNEGSKA (reference sequence). V lost 3 bases, J lost 4 bases, and 13 bases lay in between. The length of the CDR3 is 13 residues. The CDR3 sequence: CSARDGVKYEQYF. The CDR3 nucleotides are TGCAGTGCTAGGGACGGCGTAAAGTACGAGCAGTACTTC.

The chain employs TRBV7-9 and TRBJ1-5; 8 nucleotides line up with TRBD1. The CDR3 has 18 residues. The V gene end was trimmed by 1 base and the J gene end by 3 bases; junction bases not matched to a gene: 11. Germline CDR1 reads SEHNR; CDR2 reads FQNEAQ (reference sequence). The CDR3: CASSLVLRKTGVNQPQHF. The DNA for the CDR3 is TGTGCCAGCAGCTTAGTACTACGGAAGACAGGGGTCAATCAGCCCCAGCATTTT.

In its sample, this clonotype was seen a few times. The chain is built from TRBV10-3 and TRBJ2-1, with 12 bases matching TRBD2. Per the germline V gene, CDR1 is ENHRY and CDR2 is SYGVKD. The CDR3 extends over 16 amino acids. After removal of 0 bases from V and 6 bases from J, the junction contained 3 bases not matched to a gene. The CDR3 DNA sequence: TGTGCCATCAGTGAGTCGCTAGCGGGGGGGCTCAATGAGCAGTTCTTC. Protein product: CAISESLAGGLNEQFF.

In this sample, this clonotype turned up a few times. The chain is built from TRBV7-2 and TRBJ2-1; D remains unclear. Trimming shortened V by 5 bases and J by 9 bases, and 8 bases separated the two germline ends. This CDR3 region has 11 residues. The germline V gene has CDR1 SGHTA and CDR2 FQGNSA. The CDR3 nucleotides read TGTGCCAGCAGCCAGACAACTGAGCAGTTCTTC. Translated, it gives CASSQTTEQFF.

This clonotype was observed a few times. The genes are TRBV20-1 and TRBJ2-5, with 10 bases matching TRBD2. The CDR3 has 14 amino acids. From germline, CDR1 is DFQATT and CDR2 SNEGSKA (reference sequence). With V trimmed by 5 bases and J by 11 bases, 14 bases remained unmatched. The CDR3 coding sequence is TGCAGTGCTGGCCGAAAGCGGGGGGGAGGAGAGCAGTACTTC. Translating it yields CSAGRKRGGGEQYF.

This chain joins TRBV24-1 and TRBJ2-5; TRBD2 agrees at 14 bases. Germline lookup yields CDR1 KGHDR and CDR2 SFDVKD. The junction had 4 bases not matched to a gene; V was cut back by 4 bases and J by 1 base. There are 17 residues in the CDR3. The CDR3, as DNA: TGTGCCACCAGTGAGACCGGGACTAGCGGGGGCCAAGAGACCCAGTACTTC. Protein: CATSETGTSGGQETQYF.

The rearrangement links TRBV29-1 to TRBJ1-4; D not resolved. Deletions cut 7 bases from V and 7 bases from J, with 10 bases between. Germline CDR1 is SQVTM and CDR2 is ANQGSEA. CDR3 length: 11 amino acids. In DNA form, the CDR3 reads TGCAGCGGGGAAAGGGTTGAAAAACTGTTTTTT. This sequence encodes CSGERVEKLFF.

This chain joins TRBV7-2 and TRBJ2-1; TRBD2 matches 9 bases. Germline V CDR1 and CDR2: SGHTA, FQGNSA. V gave up 5 bases and J gave up 10 bases; unmatched junction bases: 6. The CDR3 consists of 13 residues. The CDR3 DNA is TGTGCCAGCAGCCAGTCTAGCGGGGACGAGCAGTTCTTC. This codes for CASSQSSGDEQFF.

This clonotype was counted between two and nine times. The genes are TRBV12-3 or TRBV12-4 and TRBJ2-4, with D perhaps matching TRBD2 (5 bases). The CDR3 loop spans 13 amino acids. Trimming pared 7 bases from V and 0 bases from J, leaving 7 bases between. The CDR3, as DNA: TGTGCCAGCAAAGCGGTAGCCAAAAACATTCAGTACTTC. Its translation is CASKAVAKNIQYF.

The chain has TRBV7-2 and TRBJ2-3; TRBD2 matches at 14 bases. The ends lost 2 bases at V and 2 bases at J; junction bases unmatched: 12. The germline gives CDR1 SGHTA, CDR2 FQGNSA. The CDR3 contains 20 residues. CDR3 protein: CASSLTQRTSGGQNTDTQYF. The CDR3 bases are TGTGCCAGCAGCTTAACCCAGAGGACTAGCGGGGGGCAAAACACAGATACGCAGTATTTT.